This is a list of T cell receptor beta chains from one sample in a study of T cell responses to AZD1222 COVID-19 vaccine. Profiling relied on immunoSEQ multiplex PCR, and the TCRdb table lists in-frame clones only, not all of them. The profile shows around 90,000 clones, around 90% of them singletons. Sequences were derived from peripheral blood, sampled on day 0 of MenACWY control vaccination. These receptors were taken from an adult in good health. The CDR3 runs from the conserved cysteine through the conserved F or W. D genes are given only for firm matches. Only some rows state a clone size, as once, few, many or a class for expanded clones.

j_gene | v_gene | abundance | d_gene | CDR3aa
TRBJ1-1 | TRBV10-3 | . | TRBD1 | CAIQPGQGSTEAFF
TRBJ1-1 | TRBV11-2 | . | . | CASHRTGGTEAFF
TRBJ1-1 | TRBV3-1/TRBV3-2 | . | TRBD1 | CASSNRDRGNTEAFF
TRBJ1-1 | TRBV7-9 | . | TRBD1 | CASSLGTGGGTEAFF
TRBJ2-1 | TRBV28 | . | TRBD1 | CASSTPTGGSYNEQFF
TRBJ2-5 | TRBV28 | . | TRBD2 | CASEIAGGETQYF
TRBJ2-5 | TRBV24-1 | . | . | CATSDPQQGQETQYF
TRBJ1-2 | TRBV5-5 | . | TRBD1 | CASSLSQGAGYGYTF
TRBJ2-7 | TRBV19 | . | . | CASSIAKTYEQYF
TRBJ1-5 | TRBV28 | . | . | CASSLPTSGNQPQHF
TRBJ1-2 | TRBV19 | . | TRBD1 | CASSTPGQGHGYTF
TRBJ2-1 | TRBV5-1 | . | TRBD1 | CASSKGTGANEQFF
TRBJ2-1 | TRBV4-2 | . | TRBD2 | CASSLTTSGTYNEQFF
TRBJ2-3 | TRBV14 | . | . | CASSPRGLLRTDTQYF
TRBJ1-4 | TRBV5-1 | . | TRBD1 | CASSPDRATNEKLFF
TRBJ2-5 | TRBV19 | once | TRBD2 | CASRSSGGAAETQYF
TRBJ2-5 | TRBV5-4 | . | TRBD2 | CASTLAGGPETQYF
TRBJ2-7 | TRBV10-3 | . | TRBD1 | CAIGGTGPYEQYF
TRBJ2-7 | TRBV5-1 | . | TRBD1 | CASSLGPGQGSYEQYF
TRBJ2-5 | TRBV5-1 | . | . | CASSFVQIQETQYF
TRBJ1-1 | TRBV6-6 | . | . | CASIGGQVAFF
TRBJ2-7 | TRBV6-5 | once | TRBD2 | CASSPIRPGRDEQYF
TRBJ2-7 | TRBV5-1 | . | . | CASSLAPPNEQYF
TRBJ1-4 | TRBV7-8 | . | TRBD1 | CASSLAQGRTEKLFF
TRBJ1-5 | TRBV15 | . | TRBD1 | CATSTRTGASNQPQHF
TRBJ2-7 | TRBV10-3 | few | . | CAISDTNYEQYF
TRBJ1-2 | TRBV21-1 | . | . | CASSKGAALIEANYGYTF
TRBJ2-7 | TRBV28 | . | . | CASSLTGQQTYEQYF
TRBJ2-7 | TRBV10-3 | . | . | CAINLGGNKSYEQYF
TRBJ2-5 | TRBV11-2 | . | TRBD2 | CASTPGLAGSRETQYF
TRBJ1-1 | TRBV4-1 | . | TRBD1 | CASSPQHLQGASDTEAFF
TRBJ1-2 | TRBV5-5 | once | . | CASSLVPRLGGYTF
TRBJ2-7 | TRBV6-2/TRBV6-3 | . | . | CASSTLDLKMTYEQYF
TRBJ1-1 | TRBV2 | . | . | CASRVGGNTEAFF
TRBJ2-7 | TRBV28 | once | . | CASSSSQGPRAEQYF
TRBJ2-1 | TRBV5-4 | few | . | CASRFDSLNEQFF
TRBJ2-7 | TRBV5-1 | once | . | CASSLVVGDSYEQYF
TRBJ1-3 | TRBV19 | . | . | CASSIQATSGNTIYF
TRBJ2-3 | TRBV6-4 | . | TRBD2 | CASSDSGSLAGWSTDTQYF
TRBJ2-3 | TRBV7-2 | . | TRBD2 | CASREGLAIQDTQYF
TRBJ1-1 | TRBV7-9 | . | . | CASSLGGARVDTEAFF
TRBJ2-1 | TRBV4-2 | . | . | CASSQEVRLGPAAVEQFF
TRBJ2-1 | TRBV5-1 | . | TRBD1 | CASSSGQGPIVNNEQFF
TRBJ2-3 | TRBV27 | . | . | CASSFRGSDTQYF
TRBJ1-5 | TRBV6-1 | few | . | CASSDRGGQPQHF
TRBJ1-1 | TRBV7-9 | . | . | CASSLAGRENTEAFF
TRBJ1-2 | TRBV12-3/TRBV12-4 | . | . | CASSLRLVYGYTF
TRBJ1-6 | TRBV5-6 | . | . | CASSLGFLSYNSPLHF
TRBJ2-7 | TRBV29-1 | . | TRBD1 | CSVEGTGDGYEQYF
TRBJ2-7 | TRBV10-1 | . | . | CASSGGTYEQYF
TRBJ1-2 | TRBV15 | . | . | CATSRAGGDYGYTF
TRBJ2-7 | TRBV6-1 | . | TRBD2 | CASSERTSGPYEQYF